This T cell receptor (beta chain) was identified during a study of T-cell memory formation after mild COVID-19. About the research overall: Largely, the TCR clusters proved donor specific. Study-level findings and limits: Unconfirmed was the SARS-CoV-2 specificity of second-wave clones that peaked on day 37.

Deletions cut 4 bases from V and 0 bases from J, with 10 bases between. CDR3 length: 14 amino acids. Germline assignment: CDR1 SGHRS and CDR2 YFSETQ. TCRdb fed the 5' RACE reads into MiXCR, producing one record per CDR3 protein. Among under 650,000 distinct CDR3 sequences, approximately 18% were seen once, and the ten largest hold around 12%. This clonotype was counted between two and nine times. Its specificity is not known. The clonotype originates from an adult woman who had mild COVID-19 (a few samples of this study predate the infection). Cell type and time point are not known. The V call is TRBV5-1, the J call TRBJ2-5; a possible D gene is TRBD1 (5 bases). Sequenced: PBMCs or a T cell subset sorted from them (not recorded which). The CDR3, as DNA: TGCGCCAGCAGCCTCAGGGCGGACCAAGAGACCCAGTACTTC. Translated, it gives CASSLRADQETQYF.